This TCR beta chain was captured by sequencing in a study of beta chain features in type 1 diabetes. Only a few counts were recorded for this clone. Its antigen is not identified. General study results and limits: Type 1 diabetes patients had TCRB CDR3s that were shorter (moderately but significantly so) in all four CD4+ subsets.

CDR1 is SGHDT and CDR2 is YYEEEE in the germline V gene. The CDR3 has 16 residues. Deletions cut 0 bases from V and 0 bases from J, with 9 bases between. Sequencing targeted expressed TCRB transcripts, as all isolated RNA had been reverse transcribed. TCRdb's copy holds only in-frame clones and misses some; the assay was immunoSEQ multiplex PCR. The sample lists over 200,000 clones, 9.5% to 13% occurring once. This rearrangement joins TRBV5-6 to TRBJ2-2, with D unclear. The receptor was isolated from a man aged 25-40 years with type 1 diabetes. Input material: naive CD4+ T cells from blood. CDR3 residues: CASSLEAPSNTGELFF. Written as DNA, the CDR3 is TGTGCCAGCAGCTTGGAAGCACCTTCGAACACCGGGGAGCTGTTTTTT.